What follows are 24 T cell receptor beta chains derived from one specimen sequenced in a study of PD-L1 blockade in urothelial cancer. Sequenced by immunoSEQ multiplex PCR; TCRdb stores in-frame clones only, minus some. The sample carries approximately 100,000 clones, about 85% recorded once. This specimen consisted of PBMCs, obtained around atezolizumab (anti-PD-L1) treatment. These receptors all come from a man aged 45-65 years with urothelial cancer.

In DNA form, the CDR3 reads TGTGCCACCCGACAGGGTACCAATTCGAACACTGAAGCTTTCTTT. It is translated as CATRQGTNSNTEAFF. This chain uses TRBV5-4 with TRBJ1-1; 7 bases align to TRBD1. The CDR3 totals 15 residues. V shed 9 bases, J shed 1 base, and the junction held 12 bases outside the gene matches. In germline, CDR1 is SGHNT, CDR2 YYREEE (reference sequence).

The DNA of the CDR3 is TGTGCCAGTACCACAGGGATGGCGAACACCGGGGAGCTGTTTTTT. Translating gives CASTTGMANTGELFF. The rearrangement links TRBV19 to TRBJ2-2, with a tentative D call TRBD1 (6 bases). The CDR3 is 15 amino acids. Germline CDR1 and CDR2: LNHDA and SQIVND (reference sequence). Between the trimmed V and J ends, which lost 7 bases and 0 bases, there was a span of 12 bases.

The chain combines TRBV9 with TRBJ1-2; the match to TRBD1 covers 12 bases. With 0 bases clipped from V and 8 bases from J, the junction kept 8 bases outside the gene matches. This CDR3 is built from 16 residues. CDR1 and CDR2 (germline): SGDLS, YYNGEE. As DNA, the CDR3 is TGTGCCAGCAGCGTAGAATCGGGACAGGGGGCGTGGGGCTACACCTTC. As protein: CASSVESGQGAWGYTF. Complete variable domain (other parts from reference TRBV9 and TRBJ1-2): DSGVTQTPKHLITATGQRVTLRCSPRSGDLSVYWYQQSLDQGLQFLIQYYNGEERAKGNILERFSAQQFPDLHSELNLSSLELGDSALYFCASSVESGQGAWGYTFGSGTRLTVV.

This clone has only one observation. The chain is built from TRBV27 and TRBJ1-2; tentative D call: TRBD1 (5 bases). The CDR3 spans 12 residues. V gave up 6 bases and J gave up 4 bases, with 9 bases separating them. Germline-derived CDR1 and CDR2 are MNHEY and SMNVEV (reference sequence). This chain's CDR3 is CASRQGSYGYTF. The CDR3 DNA reads as TGTGCCAGCAGGCAGGGTAGCTATGGCTACACCTTC.

J is TRBJ2-5 and V is TRBV19; 8 bases are shared with TRBD1. J gave up 2 bases and V 4 bases, and 3 bases lay outside the gene matches. The CDR3 totals 14 residues. Germline CDR1 LNHDA, CDR2 SQIVND (reference sequence). The CDR3, as DNA: TGTGCCAGTAGTACAGGGACAGGACAAGAGACCCAGTACTTC. It is translated as CASSTGTGQETQYF.

V is TRBV5-5 and J is TRBJ2-7; 9 bases agree with TRBD2. The CDR3 totals 16 residues. The V segment lost 0 bases and the J segment 0 bases; nucleotides outside the gene matches: 4. Germline values: CDR1 SGHKS, CDR2 YYEKEE (reference sequence). The CDR3 DNA reads TGTGCCAGCAGCTTGGCCGCTAGCGGGATCTCCTACGAGCAGTACTTC. It codes for CASSLAASGISYEQYF.

The gene calls are TRBV19 and TRBJ2-1, with 8 bases matching TRBD2. CDR1 and CDR2 (germline): LNHDA, SQIVND (reference sequence). The CDR3 totals 16 residues. Trimming took 5 bases from V and 0 from J; bases not matched to a gene: 6. CDR3 DNA: TGTGCCAGTAGTCAGCATCTAGCGGGCTCCTACAATGAGCAGTTCTTC. The encoded protein is CASSQHLAGSYNEQFF.

The chain joins TRBV7-6 to TRBJ1-5; 9 nucleotides line up with TRBD1. The CDR3 is 17 residues long. V lost 1 base and J lost 1; bases outside the gene matches: 5. Germline CDR1 and CDR2: SGHVS and FNYEAQ. CDR3 protein: CASSLGFGTGSNQPQHF. The CDR3 DNA reads TGTGCCAGCAGCTTAGGTTTTGGGACAGGGAGCAATCAGCCCCAGCATTTT.

The rearrangement uses TRBV5-5 and TRBJ2-5; 13 bases agree with TRBD2. With V trimmed by 4 bases and J by 9 bases, 6 bases remained unmatched. The CDR3 extends over 14 amino acids. CDR1 SGHKS and CDR2 YYEKEE come from the germline V gene (reference sequence). The CDR3 reads CASSIGLAGESQYF. As DNA, the CDR3 is TGTGCCAGCAGCATCGGACTAGCGGGAGAATCCCAGTACTTC.

The chain combines TRBV9 with TRBJ2-3; 11 bases fit TRBD2. CDR3 length: 18 residues. Germline-derived CDR1 and CDR2 are SGDLS and YYNGEE. After removal of 3 bases from V and 4 bases from J, the junction contained 13 bases not matched to a gene. The chain's CDR3 is CASSDGQKTSGMPDTQYF. CDR3 sequence (DNA): TGTGCCAGCAGCGATGGACAGAAGACTAGCGGGATGCCAGATACGCAGTATTTT.

This sequence joins TRBV6-5 and TRBJ2-1; 8 bases align to TRBD2. CDR3 length: 12 residues. CDR1 and CDR2 from the germline V gene are MNHEY and SVGAGI. The V segment lost 8 bases and the J segment 7 bases; nucleotides outside the gene matches: 4. The CDR3 here is CASQRESNEQFF. The CDR3 DNA reads TGTGCCAGCCAGCGGGAGTCGAATGAGCAGTTCTTC.

V usage is TRBV7-9 and J usage is TRBJ2-3, with 8 positions matching TRBD2. CDR3 length equals 16 residues. CDR1 and CDR2 from the germline V gene are SEHNR and FQNEAQ (reference sequence). After removal of 1 base from V and 2 bases from J, the junction contained 5 bases not matched to a gene. The CDR3 loop reads CASSLGASGPTDTQYF. The CDR3 DNA is TGTGCCAGCAGCTTAGGGGCTAGCGGGCCCACAGATACGCAGTATTTT. The full variable domain, in which reference TRBV7-9 and TRBJ2-3 provide the parts outside the CDR3, is DTGVSQNPRHKITKRGQNVTFRCDPISEHNRLYWYRQTLGQGPEFLTYFQNEAQLEKSRLLSDRFSAERPKGSFSTLEIQRTEQGDSAMYLCASSLGASGPTDTQYFGPGTRLTVL.

The chain carries TRBV5-4 and TRBJ2-5; possibly TRBD1 for D (6 bases). V was pared by 2 bases and J by 7 bases, with 15 bases between. The CDR3 runs to 14 residues. Germline CDR1 and CDR2: SGHNT and YYREEE (reference sequence). CDR3 residues: CASSFYRDGRTQYF. The CDR3 DNA reads as TGTGCCAGCAGCTTTTACAGGGATGGAAGGACCCAGTACTTC.

This clone showed up just once. The V gene is TRBV28, the J gene TRBJ1-4; 9 bases align to TRBD1. The germline CDR1 and CDR2 sequences are MDHEN and SYDVKM. The CDR3 loop spans 15 amino acids. V trimming: 6 bases; J trimming: 4 bases; junction bases outside the gene matches: 6. The CDR3: CASSSWGQGNEKLFF. DNA for the CDR3: TGTGCCAGCAGCAGTTGGGGACAGGGTAATGAAAAACTGTTTTTT.

This clone was counted only a few times. This chain uses TRBV11-2 with TRBJ2-3; no clear D gene. Germline assignment: CDR1 SGHAT and CDR2 FQNNGV. V was trimmed by 4 bases and J by 2 bases, leaving 4 bases between them. The CDR3 extends over 12 amino acids. The CDR3 coding sequence is TGTGCCAGCAGCTCCAACACAGATACGCAGTATTTT. Translating gives CASSSNTDTQYF. Variable domain in full (rest from reference TRBV11-2 and TRBJ2-3): EAGVAQSPRYKIIEKRQSVAFWCNPISGHATLYWYQQILGQGPKLLIQFQNNGVVDDSQLPKDRFSAERLKGVDSTLKIQPAKLEDSAVYLCASSSNTDTQYFGPGTRLTVL.

The chain carries TRBV6-5 and TRBJ2-1; TRBD2 agrees at 14 bases. The CDR3 runs to 14 residues. J lost 8 bases, V lost 6 bases, and 3 bases had no gene match. Germline-derived CDR1 and CDR2 are MNHEY and SVGAGI. The CDR3 bases are TGTGCCAGCAGAGGGACTAGCGGGAGCTATGAGCAGTTCTTC. Translated: CASRGTSGSYEQFF.

The table lists this clone with a few counts. The chain joins TRBV4-1 to TRBJ2-7, with D perhaps matching TRBD2 (6 bases). The CDR3 is 16 amino acids. The germline V gene encodes CDR1 MGHRA and CDR2 YSYEKL. Trimming left V 5 bases short and J 5 bases short, with 22 bases between. CDR3 bases: TGCGCCAGCAGCATTAGACCTCTCGGGACGGGGGACGAGCAGTACTTC. As protein: CASSIRPLGTGDEQYF.

V is TRBV27 and J is TRBJ2-1; 10 nucleotides match TRBD2. This CDR3 region has 19 residues. V lost 3 bases, J lost 7 bases, and 18 bases stayed unmatched. Germline CDR1 MNHEY, CDR2 SMNVEV (reference sequence). The DNA of the CDR3 is TGTGCCAGCAGTTTCCGGAGGGGAAGGGTAGCGGGAGGTAGGAATGAGCAGTTCTTC. This encodes CASSFRRGRVAGGRNEQFF.

V is TRBV9 and J is TRBJ2-3, with D perhaps matching TRBD1 (6 bases). This CDR3 has 14 amino acids. Germline V lookup: CDR1 SGDLS, CDR2 YYNGEE. V lost 4 bases, J lost 3 bases, and 12 bases lay in between. The CDR3 loop is CASSSGVGTDTQYF. CDR3 in DNA: TGTGCCAGCAGCTCAGGGGTAGGGACAGATACGCAGTATTTT.

The chain has TRBV18 and TRBJ1-5; D is possibly TRBD1 (5 bases). CDR3 length equals 16 residues. Germline V CDR1 and CDR2: KGHSH, LQKENI. V dropped 3 bases and J dropped 3 bases, with 15 bases sitting between them. The CDR3 spells CASSPTSRDFNQPQHF. For the CDR3, the DNA is TGTGCCAGCTCACCGACGAGCAGGGATTTCAATCAGCCCCAGCATTTT.

Turning to this clone: Compared with germline, one end of the junction differs, possibly owing to a read error. The chain carries TRBV5-1 and TRBJ2-5, with TRBD1 matching over 8 bases. There are 15 residues in the CDR3. Germline V lookup: CDR1 SGHRS, CDR2 YFSETQ. The CDR3 DNA is TGCGCCAGCAGCCAACAGACAGGGGACCAGGAGACCCAGTACTTC. Protein: CASSQQTGDQETQYF.

The rearrangement joins TRBV5-4 to TRBJ1-2; 9 nucleotides line up with TRBD1. V lost 3 bases and J lost 4; bases outside the gene matches: 1. In germline, CDR1 is SGHNT, CDR2 YYREEE (reference sequence). The CDR3 is 13 amino acids. The chain's CDR3 is CASSWTGAYGYTF. Here the CDR3 DNA reads TGTGCCAGCAGCTGGACAGGGGCCTATGGCTACACCTTC.

The rearrangement joins TRBV6-5 to TRBJ2-1; 9 bases are shared with TRBD2. Germline loops: CDR1 MNHEY, CDR2 SVGAGI. Trimming took 5 bases from V and 1 from J; bases not matched to a gene: 3. The CDR3 covers 15 residues. CDR3 region: CASSRAGGSYNEQFF. The DNA of the CDR3 is TGTGCCAGCAGTAGAGCGGGAGGATCCTACAATGAGCAGTTCTTC.

The chain joins TRBV28 to TRBJ1-3; D unclear. This CDR3 has 15 amino acids. Per the germline V gene, CDR1 is MDHEN and CDR2 is SYDVKM. Trimming took 2 bases from V and 0 from J, leaving 8 bases between them. CDR3 DNA sequence: TGTGCCAGCAGTTTAGGAGGACCCTCTGGAAACACCATATATTTT. Protein: CASSLGGPSGNTIYF.